The 5 T cell receptor beta chains below come from one sample, sequenced in a study of shared clonotypes between healthy human individuals. Profiled with immunoSEQ multiplex PCR; TCRdb holds only in-frame clones, not every one. The data show over a million clones, around four fifths seen once. Sequenced input: memory CD4+ T cells sorted from blood. Subset reported: CD45RA-negative fraction. These receptors all stem from a man aged 18-30 years in good health.

The chain has TRBV5-4 and TRBJ1-2; D is undetermined. Germline CDR1 and CDR2: SGHNT and YYREEE (reference sequence). The length of the CDR3 is 14 residues. Trimming took 2 bases from V and 2 from J, leaving 10 bases between them. The CDR3 sequence: CASSLSGVNYGYTF. The DNA of the CDR3 is TGTGCCAGCAGCTTATCCGGGGTCAACTATGGCTACACCTTC.

This chain links TRBV19 with TRBJ1-1; D is possibly TRBD1 (5 bases). V gave up 3 bases and J gave up 8 bases, with 16 bases separating them. The germline gives CDR1 LNHDA, CDR2 SQIVND (reference sequence). CDR3 length: 14 amino acids. The CDR3 reads CASSMNGAAREAFF. The CDR3 DNA reads as TGTGCCAGTAGTATGAATGGGGCAGCGCGGGAAGCTTTCTTT. Complete variable domain (other parts from reference TRBV19 and TRBJ1-1): DGGITQSPKYLFRKEGQNVTLSCEQNLNHDAMYWYRQDPGQGLRLIYYSQIVNDFQKGDIAEGYSVSREKKESFPLTVTSAQKNPTAFYLCASSMNGAAREAFFGQGTRLTVV.

The rearrangement links TRBV4-3 to TRBJ2-6; tentative D call: TRBD1 (6 bases). Between the trimmed V and J ends, which lost 1 base and 4 bases, there was a span of 14 bases. CDR1 is LGHNA, CDR2 YSLEER, per germline. The CDR3 sequence is 17 residues long. CDR3 sequence (DNA): TGCGCCAGCAGCCAAGGGACAGCCGGAGCGGGGGCCAACGTCCTGACTTTC. Its protein product is CASSQGTAGAGANVLTF.

This clone was found a few times. Germline is not matched at one junction end, which may reflect a read error. V is TRBV4-1 and J is TRBJ2-5; 7 bases are a match to TRBD2. This CDR3 has 13 amino acids. Germline V lookup: CDR1 MGHRA, CDR2 YSYEKL. This CDR3 reads CASSQVTSAKRDF. CDR3 DNA sequence: TGCGCCAGCAGCCAAGTAACTAGCGCGAAACGGGACTTC.

The rearrangement joins TRBV9 to TRBJ2-3; D is unresolved. The germline V and J ends were trimmed by 4 bases and 0 bases, with 9 bases remaining between them. Germline CDR1 SGDLS, CDR2 YYNGEE. This CDR3 spans 14 amino acids. For the CDR3, the DNA is TGTGCCAGCAGCCCGATTACTAGCACAGATACGCAGTATTTT. Translating gives CASSPITSTDTQYF.